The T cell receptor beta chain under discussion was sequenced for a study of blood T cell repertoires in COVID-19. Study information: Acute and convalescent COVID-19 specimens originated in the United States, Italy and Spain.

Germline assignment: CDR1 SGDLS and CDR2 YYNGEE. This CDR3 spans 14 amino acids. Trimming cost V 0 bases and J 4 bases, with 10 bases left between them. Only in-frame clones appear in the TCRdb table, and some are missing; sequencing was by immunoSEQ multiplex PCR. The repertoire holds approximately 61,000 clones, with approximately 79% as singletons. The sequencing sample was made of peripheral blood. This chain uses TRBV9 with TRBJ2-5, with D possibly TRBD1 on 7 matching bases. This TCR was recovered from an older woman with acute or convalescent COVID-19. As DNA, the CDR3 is TGTGCCAGCAGCGTAGGGCAGGGGGGAGAGACCCAGTACTTC. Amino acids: CASSVGQGGETQYF. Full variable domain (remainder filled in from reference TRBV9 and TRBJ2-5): DSGVTQTPKHLITATGQRVTLRCSPRSGDLSVYWYQQSLDQGLQFLIQYYNGEERAKGNILERFSAQQFPDLHSELNLSSLELGDSALYFCASSVGQGGETQYFGPGTRLLVL.